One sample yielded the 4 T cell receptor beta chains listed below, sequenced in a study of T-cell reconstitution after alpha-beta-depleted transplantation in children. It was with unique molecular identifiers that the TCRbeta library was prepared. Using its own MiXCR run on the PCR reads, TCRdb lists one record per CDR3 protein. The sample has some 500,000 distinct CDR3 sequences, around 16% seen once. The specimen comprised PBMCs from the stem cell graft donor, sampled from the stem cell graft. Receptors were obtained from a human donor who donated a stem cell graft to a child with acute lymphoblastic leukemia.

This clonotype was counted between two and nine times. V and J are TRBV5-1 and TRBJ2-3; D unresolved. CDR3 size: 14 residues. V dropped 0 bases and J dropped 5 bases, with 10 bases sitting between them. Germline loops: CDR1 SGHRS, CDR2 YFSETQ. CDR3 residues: CASSLVVVKDTQYF. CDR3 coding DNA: TGCGCCAGCAGCTTGGTTGTCGTAAAAGATACGCAGTATTTT.

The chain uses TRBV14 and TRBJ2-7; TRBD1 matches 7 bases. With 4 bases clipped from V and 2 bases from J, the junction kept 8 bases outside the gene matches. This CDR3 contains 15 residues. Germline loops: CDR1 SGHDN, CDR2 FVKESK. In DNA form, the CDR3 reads TGTGCCAGCAGCCGTCGACAGGGCAACCCCTACGAGCAGTACTTC. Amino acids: CASSRRQGNPYEQYF.

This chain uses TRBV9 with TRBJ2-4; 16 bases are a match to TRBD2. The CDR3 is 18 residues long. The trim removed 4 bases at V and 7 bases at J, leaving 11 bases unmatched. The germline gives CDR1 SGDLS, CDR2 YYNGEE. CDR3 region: CASSKRGLAGGPENIQYF. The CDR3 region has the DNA TGTGCCAGCAGCAAAAGGGGACTAGCGGGAGGGCCAGAGAACATTCAGTACTTC.

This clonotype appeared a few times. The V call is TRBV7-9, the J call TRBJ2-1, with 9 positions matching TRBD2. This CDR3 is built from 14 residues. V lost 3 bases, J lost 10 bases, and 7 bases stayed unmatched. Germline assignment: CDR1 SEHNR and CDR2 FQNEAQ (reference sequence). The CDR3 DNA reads TGTGCCAGCAGCTTGCGACTAGCGGACGGGGAGCAGTTCTTC. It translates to CASSLRLADGEQFF.